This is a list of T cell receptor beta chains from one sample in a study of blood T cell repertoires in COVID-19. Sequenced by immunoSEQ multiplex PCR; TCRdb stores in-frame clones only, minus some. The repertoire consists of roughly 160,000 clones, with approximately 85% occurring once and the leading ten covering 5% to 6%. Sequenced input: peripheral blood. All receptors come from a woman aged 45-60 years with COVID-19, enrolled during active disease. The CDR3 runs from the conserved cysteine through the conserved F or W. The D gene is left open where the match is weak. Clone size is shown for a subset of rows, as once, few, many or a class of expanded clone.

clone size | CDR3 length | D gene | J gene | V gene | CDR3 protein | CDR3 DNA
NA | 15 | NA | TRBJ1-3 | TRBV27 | CASSLQGPSGNTIYF | TGTGCCAGCAGTTTACAGGGCCCATCTGGAAACACCATATATTTT
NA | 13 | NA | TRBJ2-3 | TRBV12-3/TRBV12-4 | CASRGGAADTQYF | TGTGCCAGCAGGGGGGGGGCAGCAGATACGCAGTATTTT
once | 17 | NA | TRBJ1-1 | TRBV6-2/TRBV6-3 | CASSYSQWVGVVTEAFF | TGTGCCAGCAGTTACTCCCAGTGGGTAGGGGTGGTGACTGAAGCTTTCTTT
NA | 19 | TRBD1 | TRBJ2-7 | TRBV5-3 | CARRFIPGQGVFRYYEQYF | TGTGCCAGAAGATTTATTCCGGGACAGGGGGTATTTCGATACTACGAGCAGTACTTC
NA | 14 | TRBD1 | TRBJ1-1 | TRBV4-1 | CASSHTGQGAGAFF | TGCGCCAGCAGCCACACGGGACAGGGGGCGGGAGCTTTCTTT
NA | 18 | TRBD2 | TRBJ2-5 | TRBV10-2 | CARKSERTSGGNQETQYF | TGCGCCCGCAAGAGCGAAAGAACTAGCGGGGGGAACCAAGAGACCCAGTACTTC
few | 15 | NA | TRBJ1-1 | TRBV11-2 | CASSEDGGIKTEAFF | TGTGCCAGCAGCGAGGACGGAGGGATAAAGACTGAAGCTTTCTTT
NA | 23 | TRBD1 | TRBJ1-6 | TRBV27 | CASRLTWDRGVSLTPDHNSPLHF | TGTGCCAGCAGGCTCACCTGGGACAGGGGGGTATCTTTGACACCAGACCATAATTCACCCCTCCACTTT
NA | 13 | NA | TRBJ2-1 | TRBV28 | CASSLNNYNEQFF | TGTGCCAGCAGTTTGAACAACTACAATGAGCAGTTCTTC
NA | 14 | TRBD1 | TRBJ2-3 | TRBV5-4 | CASSWDRSTDTQYF | TGTGCCAGCAGCTGGGACAGGAGCACAGATACGCAGTATTTT
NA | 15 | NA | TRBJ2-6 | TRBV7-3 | CASSSTVSGANVLTF | TGTGCCAGCAGCTCGACAGTCTCTGGGGCCAACGTCCTGACTTTC
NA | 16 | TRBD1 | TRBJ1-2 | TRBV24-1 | CATSDPGDSANYGYTF | TGTGCCACCAGTGACCCCGGGGACAGCGCTAACTATGGCTACACCTTC
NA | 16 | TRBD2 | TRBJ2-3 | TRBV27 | CASSVGLVVGTDTQYF | TGTGCCAGCAGTGTAGGACTAGTTGTGGGCACAGATACGCAGTATTTT
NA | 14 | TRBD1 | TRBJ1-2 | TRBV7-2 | CASSPGQGDYGYTF | TGTGCCAGCAGCCCAGGACAGGGGGACTATGGCTACACCTTC
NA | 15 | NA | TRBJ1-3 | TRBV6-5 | CASRDPVGAGNTIYF | TGTGCCAGCAGAGACCCTGTCGGGGCTGGAAACACCATATATTTT
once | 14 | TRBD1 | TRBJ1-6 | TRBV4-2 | CASSHGTGDSPLHF | TGTGCCAGCAGCCATGGGACAGGAGATTCACCCCTCCACTTT
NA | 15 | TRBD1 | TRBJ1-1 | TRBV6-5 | CASSYSWQGGTEAFF | TGTGCCAGCAGTTACTCGTGGCAGGGGGGCACTGAAGCTTTCTTT
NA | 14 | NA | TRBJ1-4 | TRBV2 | CASSEQGRDEKLFF | TGTGCCAGCAGTGAACAGGGGCGAGACGAAAAACTGTTTTTT
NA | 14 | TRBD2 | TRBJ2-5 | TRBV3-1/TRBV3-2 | CASSQSGGAQTQYF | TGTGCCAGCAGCCAAAGCGGGGGGGCCCAGACCCAGTACTTC
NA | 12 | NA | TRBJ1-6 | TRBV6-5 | CAGGWGYSPLHF | TGTGCCGGGGGGTGGGGCTACTCACCCCTCCACTTT
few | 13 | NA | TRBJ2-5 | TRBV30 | CAWSAPGSETQYF | TGTGCCTGGAGTGCCCCCGGTTCAGAGACCCAGTACTTC
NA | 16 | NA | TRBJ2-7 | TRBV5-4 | CASSLAGQGTWGEQYF | TGTGCCAGCAGCTTGGCCGGGCAGGGAACCTGGGGCGAGCAGTACTTC
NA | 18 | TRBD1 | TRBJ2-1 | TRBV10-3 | CAISEGPGQGALYNEQFF | TGTGCCATCAGTGAAGGCCCGGGACAGGGGGCGCTTTACAATGAGCAGTTCTTC
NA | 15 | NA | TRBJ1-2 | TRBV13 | CASSFSGLANYGYTF | TGTGCCAGCAGCTTCTCAGGATTGGCAAACTATGGCTACACCTTC
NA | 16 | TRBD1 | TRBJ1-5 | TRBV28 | CASRGGGTGANQPQHF | TGTGCCAGCAGGGGGGGCGGGACAGGCGCTAATCAGCCCCAGCATTTT
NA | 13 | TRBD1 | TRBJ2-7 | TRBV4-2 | CASSQWDRDEQYF | TGTGCCAGCAGCCAATGGGACAGGGACGAGCAGTACTTC
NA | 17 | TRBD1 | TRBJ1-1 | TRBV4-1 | CASSQEQGQAMNTEAFF | TGCGCCAGCAGCCAAGAACAGGGACAGGCTATGAACACTGAAGCTTTCTTT
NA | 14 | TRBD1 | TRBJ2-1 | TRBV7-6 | CASSSRQGGNEQFF | TGTGCCAGCAGCTCCCGACAGGGGGGCAATGAGCAGTTCTTC
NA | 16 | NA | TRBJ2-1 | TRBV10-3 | CAISGLGESSYNEQFF | TGTGCCATCAGTGGTTTGGGCGAAAGCTCCTACAATGAGCAGTTCTTC
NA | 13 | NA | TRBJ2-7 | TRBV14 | CASSQGSWREQYF | TGTGCCAGCAGCCAAGGGAGTTGGAGGGAGCAGTACTTC
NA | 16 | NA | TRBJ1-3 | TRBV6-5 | CASSYSDTSPGNTIYF | TGTGCCAGCAGTTACTCTGACACATCTCCGGGAAACACCATATATTTT
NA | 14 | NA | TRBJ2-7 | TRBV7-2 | CASSLGAPGREQYF | TGTGCCAGCAGCTTAGGTGCTCCGGGGAGGGAGCAGTACTTC